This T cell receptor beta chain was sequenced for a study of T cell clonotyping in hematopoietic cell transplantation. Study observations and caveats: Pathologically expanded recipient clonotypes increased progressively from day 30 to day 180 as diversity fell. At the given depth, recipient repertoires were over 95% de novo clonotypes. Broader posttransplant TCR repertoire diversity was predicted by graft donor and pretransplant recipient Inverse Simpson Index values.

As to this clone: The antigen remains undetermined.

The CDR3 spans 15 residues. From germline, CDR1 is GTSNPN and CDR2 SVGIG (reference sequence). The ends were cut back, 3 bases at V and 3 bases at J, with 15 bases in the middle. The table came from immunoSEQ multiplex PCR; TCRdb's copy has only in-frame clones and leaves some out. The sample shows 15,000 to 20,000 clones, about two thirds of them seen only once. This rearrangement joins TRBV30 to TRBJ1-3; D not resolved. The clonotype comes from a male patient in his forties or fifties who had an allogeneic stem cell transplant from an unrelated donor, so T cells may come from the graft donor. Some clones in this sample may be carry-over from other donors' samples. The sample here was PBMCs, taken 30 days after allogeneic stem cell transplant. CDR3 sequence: CAWSSPASFGNTIYF. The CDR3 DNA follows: TGTGCCTGGAGCTCCCCCGCCTCTTTTGGAAACACCATATATTTT.